These 29 T cell receptor beta chains were sequenced from one sample in a study of shared clonotypes between healthy human individuals. Profiled with immunoSEQ multiplex PCR; TCRdb holds only in-frame clones, not every one. The sample includes about 560,000 clones, roughly four fifths seen only once; the top ten take about 12%. The sample was PBMCs. Every receptor here comes from a woman in her thirties or forties in good health. Some clones in this sample may be carry-over from other donors' samples.

Written as DNA, the CDR3 is TGTGCCAGCAGCCCGCGTCTCACGGGGGGGGCCAACGTCCTGACTTTC. Protein: CASSPRLTGGANVLTF. The chain recombines TRBV5-4 with TRBJ2-6, with D tentatively TRBD2 (5 bases). V lost 4 bases, J lost 4 bases, and 15 bases lay in between. CDR3 length: 16 amino acids. Germline values: CDR1 SGHNT, CDR2 YYREEE (reference sequence).

A note on this clone: Other DNA sequences in the same sample also yield this CDR3. The gene calls are TRBV5-1 and TRBJ1-4; possibly TRBD1 for D (5 bases). V lost 0 bases, J lost 5 bases, and 8 bases lay in between. Germline V lookup: CDR1 SGHRS, CDR2 YFSETQ. The CDR3 loop spans 14 amino acids. CDR3 protein: CASSLGQGNEKLFF. CDR3 DNA: TGCGCCAGCAGCTTGGGCCAGGGCAATGAAAAACTGTTTTTT.

V usage is TRBV7-3 and J usage is TRBJ2-6; D possibly matches TRBD1 or TRBD2 (5 bases each). In germline, CDR1 is SGHTA, CDR2 FQGTGA. Deletions cut 5 bases from V and 3 bases from J, with 17 bases between. The CDR3 runs 17 residues. DNA of the CDR3: TGTGCCAGCAGCCGCACGGACTCAGGGTATGGGGCCAACGTCCTGACTTTC. This translates into CASSRTDSGYGANVLTF. Combining the CDR3 with reference TRBV7-3 and TRBJ2-6 gives the whole variable domain GAGVSQTPSNKVTEKGKYVELRCDPISGHTALYWYRQSLGQGPEFLIYFQGTGAADDSGLPNDRFFAVRPEGSVSTLKIQRTERGDSAVYLCASSRTDSGYGANVLTFGAGSRLTVL.

The rearrangement uses TRBV7-7 and TRBJ2-3, with D uncertain. Germline V gene lookup returns CDR1 SSHAT and CDR2 FNYEAQ (reference sequence). Trimming removed 1 base at V and 4 bases at J, with 9 bases between. This CDR3 has 14 residues. DNA of the CDR3: TGTGCCAGCAGCTTAGTGGGGTCCCCAGATACGCAGTATTTT. This gives the protein CASSLVGSPDTQYF.

This clone occurred many times. The rearrangement uses TRBV7-2 and TRBJ2-1, with TRBD2 identical over 8 bases. Germline trimming cut 0 bases from V and 1 base from J; bases unmatched to any gene: 5. The CDR3 length is 17 residues. Germline-derived CDR1 and CDR2 are SGHTA and FQGNSA. DNA for the CDR3: TGTGCCAGCAGCTTAGCGTGGAGCGGGAGATCCTACAATGAGCAGTTCTTC. This sequence encodes CASSLAWSGRSYNEQFF. The whole variable domain, remainder taken from reference TRBV7-2 and TRBJ2-1, is GAGVSQSPSNKVTEKGKDVELRCDPISGHTALYWYRQSLGQGLEFLIYFQGNSAPDKSGLPSDRFSAERTGGSVSTLTIQRTQQEDSAVYLCASSLAWSGRSYNEQFFGPGTRLTVL.

This chain uses TRBV7-6 with TRBJ1-4; the D gene is possibly TRBD1 (6 bases). Germline CDR1 and CDR2: SGHVS and FNYEAQ. V dropped 1 base and J dropped 5 bases, with 11 bases sitting between them. This CDR3 has 15 residues. The CDR3 is CASSLVDRRNEKLFF. In DNA form, the CDR3 reads TGTGCCAGCAGCTTAGTGGACAGAAGGAATGAAAAACTGTTTTTT.

This clone was counted once. The chain is built from TRBV7-2 and TRBJ2-5; D gene uncertain. There are 15 residues in the CDR3. Germline loops: CDR1 SGHTA, CDR2 FQGNSA. The ends were cut back, 1 base at V and 9 bases at J, with 18 bases in the middle. The CDR3, as DNA: TGTGCCAGCAGCTTAGTGCGGACCCTCGAAGGTCCCCAGTACTTC. It encodes CASSLVRTLEGPQYF.

The chain couples TRBV5-1 to TRBJ2-5; D is ambiguous. This CDR3 has 13 amino acids. Per germline, CDR1 SGHRS and CDR2 YFSETQ. Trimming stripped 2 bases from V and 5 bases from J, with 10 bases between. This chain's CDR3 is CASSFPGVETQYF. The CDR3 region has the DNA TGCGCCAGCAGCTTTCCCGGCGTTGAGACCCAGTACTTC.

This clone was recorded once. The chain recombines TRBV2 with TRBJ2-1; 11 bases line up with TRBD1. The germline CDR1 and CDR2 sequences are SNHLY and FYNNEI. The CDR3 has 14 residues. Trimming at V came to 10 bases and at J to 4 bases, leaving 6 bases not matched to a gene. The CDR3 DNA sequence: TGTGCCAACCCTAGGGACAGGGGGTACAATGAGCAGTTCTTC. Its translation: CANPRDRGYNEQFF. Full variable domain (rest looked up from reference TRBV2 and TRBJ2-1): EPEVTQTPSHQVTQMGQEVILRCVPISNHLYFYWYRQILGQKVEFLVSFYNNEISEKSEIFDDQFSVERPDGSNFTLKIRSTKLEDSAMYFCANPRDRGYNEQFFGPGTRLTVL.

Notes on this clone: The junction departs from the called germline gene at one end, perhaps through a read error. This rearrangement joins TRBV6-6 to TRBJ2-7; 9 nucleotides agree with TRBD1. The CDR3 extends over 13 amino acids. Germline V CDR1 and CDR2: MNHNY, SVGAGI (reference sequence). The CDR3 region has the DNA TGTGCCAGCAGTCGGGACAGGGCCTACGAACAGTACTTC. Its protein product is CASSRDRAYEQYF.

This clone was found a few times. The chain recombines TRBV6-5 with TRBJ1-3, with D perhaps TRBD1 (6 bases). Germline-derived CDR1 and CDR2 are MNHEY and SVGAGI. CDR3 length equals 14 residues. V lost 6 bases, J lost 1 base, and 10 bases lay in between. The CDR3 sequence: CASRQGISGNTIYF. In nucleotides, the CDR3 is TGTGCCAGCAGGCAGGGGATATCTGGAAACACCATATATTTT.

The genes are TRBV5-4 and TRBJ1-6, with D unresolved. Germline V gives CDR1 SGHNT, CDR2 YYREEE (reference sequence). This CDR3 is 12 amino acids long. V was shortened by 5 bases and J by 9 bases, with 9 bases between the two germline ends. CDR3 DNA: TGTGCCAGCAGAATTCTGGGTTCACCCCTCCACTTT. Protein product: CASRILGSPLHF.

In this sample, this clone turned up a few times. The chain has TRBV29-1 and TRBJ2-7; D is uncertain. The CDR3 totals 10 residues. The germline V gene has CDR1 SQVTM and CDR2 ANQGSEA. Trimming stripped 4 bases from V and 5 bases from J, with 6 bases between. The CDR3, as DNA: TGCAGCGTTGCTTGGGACGAGCAGTACTTC. Translating it yields CSVAWDEQYF.

The rearrangement joins TRBV29-1 to TRBJ2-6, with D perhaps matching TRBD1 or TRBD2 (5 bases each). From germline, CDR1 is SQVTM and CDR2 ANQGSEA. This CDR3 comprises 13 residues. V dropped 7 bases and J dropped 0 bases, with 7 bases sitting between them. CDR3 nucleotide sequence: TGCAGCGCCGGGACCTCTGGGGCCAACGTCCTGACTTTC. Amino acids: CSAGTSGANVLTF.

In its sample, this clone was seen a few times. The chain recombines TRBV7-8 with TRBJ2-2, with TRBD2 matching over 8 bases. The J segment lost 1 base and the V segment lost 5 bases, leaving 3 bases of the junction unmatched. Germline V CDR1 and CDR2: SGHVS, FQNEAQ. There are 15 residues in the CDR3. CDR3 region: CASSLTSGNTGELFF. As DNA, the CDR3 is TGTGCCAGCAGCCTAACTAGCGGGAACACCGGGGAGCTGTTTTTT.

The J gene is TRBJ2-3, the V gene TRBV27, with D possibly TRBD1 on 6 matching bases. Germline assignment: CDR1 MNHEY and CDR2 SMNVEV (reference sequence). Trimming cost V 5 bases and J 0 bases, with 12 bases left between them. CDR3 length equals 15 residues. The CDR3 coding sequence is TGTGCCAGCAGTACGACAGGTAGCAGCACAGATACGCAGTATTTT. Amino acids: CASSTTGSSTDTQYF.

About this clone itself: This sample includes further DNA sequences coding for the same CDR3. The rearrangement links TRBV28 to TRBJ1-4; D might be TRBD1 (5 bases). The germline CDR1 and CDR2 sequences are MDHEN and SYDVKM. The CDR3 extends over 15 amino acids. V shed 4 bases and J shed 0 bases, with 9 bases lying between them. The DNA for the CDR3 is TGTGCCAGCAGTTCCACAGGAGCAACTAATGAAAAACTGTTTTTT. It encodes CASSSTGATNEKLFF.

J is TRBJ2-4 and V is TRBV15, with a weak D call TRBD2 (5 bases). The CDR3 contains 15 residues. The germline gives CDR1 LNHNV, CDR2 YYDKDF (reference sequence). Trimming left V 4 bases short and J 1 base short, with 11 bases between. The CDR3 here is CATSIRGPAKNIQYF. As DNA, the CDR3 is TGTGCCACCAGCATCAGAGGGCCGGCCAAAAACATTCAGTACTTC.

This clone was observed a single time. The rearrangement joins TRBV4-1 to TRBJ1-1; D unresolved. Trimming removed 0 bases from V and 1 base from J, with 9 bases in between. CDR3 length: 15 amino acids. The V gene's germline CDR1 is MGHRA and CDR2 YSYEKL. CDR3 sequence (DNA): TGCGCCAGCAGCCAAGAAGTGGGGAGGAACACTGAAGCTTTCTTT. The encoded protein is CASSQEVGRNTEAFF.

The V gene is TRBV11-2, the J gene TRBJ2-3, with 9 bases matching TRBD2. Losses at the gene ends were 2 bases for V and 0 bases for J; bases not matched to a gene: 6. Germline CDR1 and CDR2: SGHAT and FQNNGV. CDR3 length: 17 residues. This CDR3 reads CASSLIASGTSTDTQYF. CDR3 DNA: TGTGCCAGCAGCTTAATAGCTAGCGGGACTAGCACAGATACGCAGTATTTT.

This chain joins TRBV5-5 and TRBJ2-7; D perhaps matches TRBD1 (5 bases). The V gene's germline CDR1 is SGHKS and CDR2 YYEKEE (reference sequence). This CDR3 is built from 14 residues. V was pared by 1 base and J by 5 bases, with 13 bases between. CDR3 coding DNA: TGTGCCAGCAGCTTGAGCTCAGGGCGCCACGAGCAGTACTTC. This sequence encodes CASSLSSGRHEQYF.

On this clone: A read error may explain this, as a much larger clone is one base away. In the same sample, other DNA sequences code for this CDR3. V and J are TRBV7-3 and TRBJ2-3, with 13 bases lining up with TRBD2. V trimming: 5 bases; J trimming: 2 bases; junction bases outside the gene matches: 4. The CDR3 consists of 16 residues. The germline V gene has CDR1 SGHTA and CDR2 FQGTGA. In nucleotides, the CDR3 is TGTGCCAGCAGCCAGGGACTAGCGGGACTCACAGATACGCAGTATTTT. This translates into CASSQGLAGLTDTQYF.

The table lists this clone with a few counts. The chain links TRBV11-2 to TRBJ1-3, with D unclear. Trimming took 3 bases from V and 6 from J, leaving 9 bases between them. The CDR3 consists of 13 residues. Germline V gene sequence: CDR1 SGHAT, CDR2 FQNNGV. In nucleotides, the CDR3 is TGTGCCAGCAGCTTGAGTCCCGAAAACACCATATATTTT. Protein product: CASSLSPENTIYF.

The chain has TRBV6-1 and TRBJ1-1, with unresolved D. Per germline, CDR1 MNHNS and CDR2 SASEGT. This CDR3 comprises 14 residues. Trimming pared 1 base from V and 3 bases from J, leaving 9 bases between. CDR3 protein: CASSEGGGYTEAFF. DNA of the CDR3: TGTGCCAGCAGTGAAGGAGGAGGCTACACTGAAGCTTTCTTT.

This clone was seen many times. The chain joins TRBV5-4 to TRBJ2-4; D ambiguous. The CDR3 is 13 amino acids. Germline assignment: CDR1 SGHNT and CDR2 YYREEE (reference sequence). V was pared by 4 bases and J by 7 bases, with 12 bases between. The CDR3 DNA follows: TGTGCCAGCAGCCTCACTCCACGGAACATTCAGTACTTC. This encodes CASSLTPRNIQYF.

V gene TRBV29-1 combines with J gene TRBJ1-4; D perhaps matches TRBD1 (5 bases). Germline assignment: CDR1 SQVTM and CDR2 ANQGSEA. CDR3 length: 13 residues. V lost 3 bases and J lost 4, with 9 bases in between. The CDR3 region has the DNA TGCAGCGTTGAGGGGGGGGGTAATGAAAAACTGTTTTTT. This translates into CSVEGGGNEKLFF.

The genes are TRBV5-5 and TRBJ2-1; D remains unclear. Germline V CDR1 and CDR2: SGHKS, YYEKEE (reference sequence). V was cut by 1 base and J by 5 bases, with 19 bases left in between. This CDR3 contains 17 residues. The CDR3 sequence: CASSLPFSGSIDNEQFF. For the CDR3, the DNA is TGTGCCAGCAGCTTGCCATTCTCGGGCTCTATTGACAATGAGCAGTTCTTC.

CDR3 amino acids: CASTEGLNQPQHF. CDR3 nucleotides: TGTGCCAGCACGGAGGGACTTAATCAGCCCCAGCATTTT. The rearrangement uses TRBV28 and TRBJ1-5; D is possibly TRBD1 (5 bases). V lost 7 bases and J lost 4, with 11 bases in between. Germline V gives CDR1 MDHEN, CDR2 SYDVKM. The CDR3 has 13 residues.

The chain couples TRBV27 to TRBJ2-4, with 8 bases identical to TRBD1. In germline, CDR1 is MNHEY, CDR2 SMNVEV (reference sequence). The J segment lost 2 bases and the V segment lost 5 bases, leaving 8 bases of the junction unmatched. This CDR3 comprises 16 residues. The CDR3 DNA reads as TGTGCCAGCAGTCCGGGACAGGTCTGGTCCAAAAACATTCAGTACTTC. As protein: CASSPGQVWSKNIQYF.